This TCR beta chain was captured by sequencing in a study of beta chain features in type 1 diabetes listed by TCRdb under 2018. Study-level background: Patients and healthy donors did not differ in mean age, gender distribution, total cell number or subset yield. A total of under 120,000,000 sorted cells were examined across all samples, and RNA yield correlated strongly with the number of cells per subset. The study compared TCRB repertoires of sorted circulating CD4+ T cell subsets between recently diagnosed type 1 diabetes patients and matched healthy donors. Whereas all 30 or so donors provided naive and central memory subsets, regulatory and stem cell-like memory subsets were isolated from just 8 patients and about 8 healthy donors.

What the research found in general, with its limitations: At VDJ recombination sites, patients with type 1 diabetes made fewer insertions and deleted more nucleotides, a pattern implying thymic rearrangement abnormalities. Naive, central memory and regulatory TCRB repertoires appeared more similar among patients than among healthy donors. A moderate but significant shortening of TCRB CDR3 length was observed in type 1 diabetes patients in all four CD4+ subsets. Only small numbers of individuals were included in the HLA sub-analyses, which left unresolved whether HLA type had any influence on TCRB rearrangement. Because cDNA was sequenced instead of genomic DNA, activated cells with high expression could be over-represented, although the groups did not differ in activation or CD3 levels. Shorter templates might be favored by PCR, yet because patient and control samples were amplified and corrected together, any such skew would affect both groups equally.

This clone has a handful of counts. Its antigen remains unidentified. Base-call qualities are not available, and no considerably larger clone is one nucleotide away. Via the germline V gene, CDR1 is SGHTA and CDR2 FQGNSA. The CDR3, cysteine through phenylalanine, is 18 amino acids long. Only the CDR3 portion is preserved as DNA: 54 bases, with reading frame beginning at the first base. Germline trimming amounts to 2 bases on V and 2 bases on J, with 8 as the count of junction bases outside the gene matches. From each donor, a single peripheral blood sample of 95 to 150 mL on average was drawn into heparinised tubes. Using a panel that included CD45RO, CCR7, CD25, CD127, CD95 and CD27, naive, central memory, regulatory and stem cell-like memory CD4+ T cells were sorted on a BD FACSAria II. Every sorted population had a purity above 95%. PBMCs were isolated right away by Lymphoprep density gradient centrifugation and were stained directly, without culture. To minimize batch effects, samples were stained and sorted in pairs, one healthy donor with one patient per experiment.

The High Capacity cDNA Reverse Transcription Kit was used to reverse transcribe all of the isolated RNA, meaning that expressed TCRB transcripts were what got sequenced. Deep immunoSEQ sequencing was performed on naive, central memory and regulatory T cell samples, with an average of roughly 3.6 million total reads per sample. Sorted cells were lysed in RLT buffer and RNA was extracted with DNase-treated RNeasy Micro or Mini kits, depending on cell number. To prevent cross-contamination, every cell subset was processed on its own, while patient and healthy donor samples were processed together. Using the immunoSEQ multiplex PCR, TCRB sequences were amplified from cDNA into 87-bp fragments spanning the CDR3 region. Amplicons were sequenced on the Illumina HiSeq platform. Under the source paper's analysis protocol: Synthetic template baselines were used to correct PCR bias computationally, reads within Hamming distance 2 were collapsed together, and singletons that could not be merged were discarded. By aligning reads against IMGT, V, D and J genes, CDR3 length, and insertions or deletions at six rearrangement sites were assigned. Within each subset, clonotype counts were normalized to the number of sorted cells before true diversity and Gini coefficients were calculated with the tcR R package. The overlap coefficient, calculated on TCRB nucleotide sequences, was used to measure repertoire sharing. Out-of-frame TCRB sequences from naive cells were analyzed as a proxy for the pre-selection repertoire. TCRdb stores this immuneACCESS table with in-frame sequences only. Part of the clones is absent; in the studies checked, under half of the shortfall reflects unresolved V genes, and no reason is known for the rest. Clone size and V and J calls were adopted from that table, with D and trimming inferred from the DNA. The sample data list approximately 600,000 clones, and over 10% of these were observed just once. Together, the top ten hold roughly 0.11% of the sample.

This clonotype was obtained from a young man with type 1 diabetes. Sequences were obtained from naive CD4+ T cells from blood. In light of the paper, this sample's cell subset or site label describes: true naive CD4+ T cells. The chain is assembled from TRBV7-2 and TRBJ2-5, and 13 bases in between align with TRBD2. The CDR3 protein: CASSLWTSGGPLQETQYF. The nucleotide sequence reads as follows: TGTGCCAGCAGCTTATGGACTAGCGGGGGACCCCTACAAGAGACCCAGTACTTC.